The sequence of this T cell receptor beta chain was determined in a study of identical twins (dated by TCRdb to the mid-2010s). About the full investigation: To test whether fetal clonotypes persist, this study deep-sequenced TCR alpha and beta repertoires from monozygotic twins, from unrelated adults of various ages, and from cord blood. To rule out contamination, replicate twin experiments were performed at different times with different library preparation protocols. Summary of the overall study and its limitations: Conclusions relied on cross-sectional statistical analysis, since the same donors could not be followed over many years. Compared with coincidental sharing between unrelated individuals, out-of-frame TCR alpha sequences shared between twins showed an excess of sequences with low generation probability. Abundant cord blood beta clonotypes had fewer insertions, young adult naive repertoires showed a similar but weaker trend, and memory repertoires showed no such trend. Excess twin sharing in beta out-of-frame sequences was weaker because fewer shared sequences lowered the signal-to-noise ratio. Invariant T cells such as MAIT and iNKT could partly confound zero-insertion analyses, though diverse VJ usage argued against this for most clonotypes. Out-of-frame TCR alpha sharing in monozygotic twins was systematically underestimated by recombination models, whereas sharing between unrelated individuals was in agreement with the recombination models.

This clonotype showed up just a few times. The target of this receptor is not known. Per-base quality was not reported, and no clone a single base away is much larger than it. Every donor in the study was a healthy Caucasian. The twin cohort consisted of three pairs of female monozygotic twins, all aged about 18 to 29 years. Positive isolation kits from Invitrogen were used to isolate CD4+ and CD8+ T cell populations. The CDR3 numbers 14 residues from cysteine through phenylalanine. Of the read, only the CDR3 DNA is kept; its 42 bases are in frame from base 1. For this chain, trimming is 5 bases at the V end and 8 bases at the J end, and the number of junction bases without a gene match is 7. The germline V gene provides CDR1 MDHEN and CDR2 SYDVKM. Library prep was done by 5' RACE. The listed sequencing device is Illumina HiSeq 2000. A universal primer binding site was introduced by template switching, and a unique molecular identifier was present in the final cDNA, enabling accurate counting of TCR cDNA molecules. Specific primers in the conserved constant-segment region were used to synthesize first-strand cDNA for the TCR alpha and beta chains. Each cDNA library was double barcoded, with a SMART-Mk sample barcode plus Illumina barcodes, to control for contamination. Two successive PCR steps introduced TruSeq adapter sequences along with Illumina sample barcodes. Sequencing of the TCR alpha and beta cDNA libraries was done on the Illumina HiSeq platform using custom primers. Regarding the original processing steps: Raw reads were processed with MiGEC to extract unique molecular identifiers, and MiXCR was used to determine CDR3 positions. For each individual, recombination models were inferred using an EM algorithm with the repgenHMM and IGoR tools. The analysis of shared clonotypes was done with the tcR package in R, with sharing normalized by the product of cloneset sizes. Out-of-frame nonproductive sequences were analyzed to study raw recombination free of thymic and clonal selection effects. TCRdb trimmed public reads at Q25 via fastp, called clones via MiXCR and kept in-frame beta chains. Every CDR3 protein is listed once, alongside the most common genes and DNA of its rows. TCRdb's processing, not the authors' own work, is the source of the V and J calls. The sample table shows about 340,000 distinct CDR3 sequences, and over 9% are seen once. 6% to 9% of the sample rests with the top ten.

These data also featured in a second study, about yellow fever vaccine responses in identical twins. As the second study states: According to the authors, in identical twins the way T cells responded to vaccination appeared partly convergent and partly personalized. In identical twins, the study followed T cell clones that responded to the vaccine with precision.

This chain joins TRBV28 to TRBJ1-4, with TRBD1 identical over 8 junction bases. Material: CD8+ T cells sorted from blood. The TCR was taken from a woman between 18 and 29 years old in good health. The DNA sequence follows: TGTGCCAGCAGTAAAGACAGGGGACACGAAAAACTGTTTTTT. It translates to CASSKDRGHEKLFF.